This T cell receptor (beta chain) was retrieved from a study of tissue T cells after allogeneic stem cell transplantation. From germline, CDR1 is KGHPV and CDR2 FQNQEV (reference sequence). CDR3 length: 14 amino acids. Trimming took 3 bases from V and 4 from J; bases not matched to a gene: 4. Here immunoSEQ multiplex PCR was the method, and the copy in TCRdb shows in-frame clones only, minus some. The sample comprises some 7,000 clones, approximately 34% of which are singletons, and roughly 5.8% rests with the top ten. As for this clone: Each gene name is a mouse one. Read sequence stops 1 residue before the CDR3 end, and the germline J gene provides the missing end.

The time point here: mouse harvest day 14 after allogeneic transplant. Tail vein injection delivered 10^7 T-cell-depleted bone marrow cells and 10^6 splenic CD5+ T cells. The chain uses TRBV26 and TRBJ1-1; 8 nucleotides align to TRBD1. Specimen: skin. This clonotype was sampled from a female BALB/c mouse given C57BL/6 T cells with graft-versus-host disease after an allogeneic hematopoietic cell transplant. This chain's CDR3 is CASSLGRGRTEVFF. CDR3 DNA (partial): TGTGCCAGCAGTCTCGGCAGGGGGCGCACAGAAGTCTTC.